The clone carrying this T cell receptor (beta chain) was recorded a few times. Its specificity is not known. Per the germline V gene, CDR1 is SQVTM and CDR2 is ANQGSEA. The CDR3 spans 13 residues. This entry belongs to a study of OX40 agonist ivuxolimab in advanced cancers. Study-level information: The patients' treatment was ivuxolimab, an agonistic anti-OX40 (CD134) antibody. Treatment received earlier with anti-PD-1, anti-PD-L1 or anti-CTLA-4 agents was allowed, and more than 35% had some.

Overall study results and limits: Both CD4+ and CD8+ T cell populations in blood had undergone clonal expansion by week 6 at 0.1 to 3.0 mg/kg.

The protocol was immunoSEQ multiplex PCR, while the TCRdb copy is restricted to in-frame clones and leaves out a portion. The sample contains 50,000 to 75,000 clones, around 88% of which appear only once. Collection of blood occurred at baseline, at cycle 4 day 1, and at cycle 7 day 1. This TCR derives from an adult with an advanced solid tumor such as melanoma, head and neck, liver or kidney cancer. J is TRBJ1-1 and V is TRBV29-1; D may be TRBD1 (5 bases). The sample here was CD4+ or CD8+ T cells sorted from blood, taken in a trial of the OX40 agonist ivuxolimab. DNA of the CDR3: TGCAGTGCCTTGGGGCAACGAGGCACTGAAGCTTTCTTT. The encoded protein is CSALGQRGTEAFF.